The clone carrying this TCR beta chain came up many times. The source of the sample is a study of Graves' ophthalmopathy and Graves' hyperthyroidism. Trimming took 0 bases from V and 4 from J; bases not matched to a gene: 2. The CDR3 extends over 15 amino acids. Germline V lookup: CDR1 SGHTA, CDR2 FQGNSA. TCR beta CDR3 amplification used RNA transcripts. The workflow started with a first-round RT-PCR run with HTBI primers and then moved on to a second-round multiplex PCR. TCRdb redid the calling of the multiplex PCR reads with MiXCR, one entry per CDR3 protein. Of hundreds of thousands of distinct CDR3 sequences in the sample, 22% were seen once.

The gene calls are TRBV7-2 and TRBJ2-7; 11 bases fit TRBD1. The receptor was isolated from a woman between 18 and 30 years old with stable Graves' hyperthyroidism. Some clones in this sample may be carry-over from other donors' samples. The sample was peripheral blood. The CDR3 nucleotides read TGTGCCAGCAGCTTAGCGGGGACAGGGGGTTACGAGCAGTACTTC. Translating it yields CASSLAGTGGYEQYF.